The entry below describes one T cell receptor beta chain. In the same sample, other DNA sequences code for this CDR3. TCRdb's table, derived via immunoSEQ multiplex PCR, lists solely in-frame clones and lacks some. The sample lists some 170,000 clones, approximately 88% occurring once. These data come from a study of cytomegalovirus exposure and HLA in healthy donors. Trimming took 0 bases from V and 0 from J, leaving 6 bases between them. There are 14 residues in the CDR3. Germline V CDR1 and CDR2: MNHNY, SVGAGI (reference sequence). V gene TRBV6-6 combines with J gene TRBJ2-7; possibly TRBD2 for D (5 bases). Sequencing input: PBMCs. The clonotype comes from a man between 25 and 39 years old in good health and CMV-seropositive. CDR3 sequence reads: CASSYSTNSYEQYF. The CDR3 region has the DNA TGTGCCAGCAGTTACTCGACTAACTCCTACGAGCAGTACTTC.